These T cell receptor beta chains were read from a single sample in a study of OX40 agonist ivuxolimab in advanced cancers. Profiling relied on immunoSEQ multiplex PCR, and the TCRdb table lists in-frame clones only, not all of them. The sample records about 83,000 clones, about 86% being singletons. The sequenced sample was CD4+ or CD8+ T cells sorted from blood, obtained in a trial of the OX40 agonist ivuxolimab. These receptors were obtained from an adult with an advanced solid tumor such as melanoma, head and neck, liver or kidney cancer. CDR3s include the opening cysteine and the closing phenylalanine or tryptophan. The order of the fields is V gene, D gene, J gene, clone size, CDR3 DNA, CDR3 protein. A D gene is named only where the DNA matches it firmly. Size tells how often a clone was seen (once, few, many) or the class of an expanded clone, and some rows leave it out.

V: TRBV5-1
D: .
J: TRBJ1-2
size: few
DNA: TGCGCCAGCAGCTTGAGGCAGGGGAACTATGGCTACACCTTC
CDR3: CASSLRQGNYGYTF

V: TRBV18
D: .
J: TRBJ1-5
size: .
DNA: TGTGCCAGCTCAGCTGAGAATCAGCCCCAGCATTTT
CDR3: CASSAENQPQHF

V: TRBV6-5
D: .
J: TRBJ1-3
size: once
DNA: TGTGCCAGCAGGCTTAAAATTGAAGGAAACACCATATATTTT
CDR3: CASRLKIEGNTIYF

V: TRBV28
D: .
J: TRBJ1-2
size: once
DNA: TGTGCCAGCAGTTCGACAGCCTTGGGAGGATATGGCTACACCTTC
CDR3: CASSSTALGGYGYTF

V: TRBV18
D: .
J: TRBJ2-1
size: .
DNA: TGTGCCAGCTCACCACAGGGGGGGAGCTCCTACAATGAGCAGTTCTTC
CDR3: CASSPQGGSSYNEQFF

V: TRBV19
D: TRBD1
J: TRBJ2-3
size: .
DNA: TGTGCCAGTAGTATTAAGGGACAGTACACAGATACGCAGTATTTT
CDR3: CASSIKGQYTDTQYF

V: TRBV10-3
D: .
J: TRBJ2-1
size: .
DNA: TGTGCCATCAGTGCCAAGGCGGACAATGAGCAGTTCTTC
CDR3: CAISAKADNEQFF

V: TRBV6-1
D: .
J: TRBJ1-5
size: few
DNA: TGTGCCAGCAGTGCTGAACCGTACAGGGCTCAGCCCCAGCATTTT
CDR3: CASSAEPYRAQPQHF

V: TRBV6-5
D: .
J: TRBJ1-3
size: .
DNA: TGTGCCAGCAGACAACACGGTCAGGACACCATATATTTT
CDR3: CASRQHGQDTIYF

V: TRBV9
D: .
J: TRBJ2-2
size: .
DNA: TGTGCCAGCAGCGTCGCAGGATTTGACACCGGGGAGCTGTTTTTT
CDR3: CASSVAGFDTGELFF

V: TRBV14
D: TRBD1
J: TRBJ1-4
size: .
DNA: TGTGCCAGCAGCCAGGAGGACAGGCTCCGGGAAAAACTGTTTTTT
CDR3: CASSQEDRLREKLFF

V: TRBV6-1
D: .
J: TRBJ1-5
size: .
DNA: TGTGCCAGCAGTGCGGATCGGGACGGCTCCGGGCATTTT
CDR3: CASSADRDGSGHF

V: TRBV19
D: .
J: TRBJ2-5
size: few
DNA: TGTGCCAGTAGTATAGCCGGATCCCAGTACTTC
CDR3: CASSIAGSQYF

V: TRBV30
D: .
J: TRBJ1-4
size: .
DNA: TGTGCCTGGAGTGTACCAGGGGCGGGGGAAAAACTGTTTTTT
CDR3: CAWSVPGAGEKLFF

V: TRBV2
D: TRBD1
J: TRBJ2-7
size: .
DNA: TGTGCCAGCAGGGATGGACAGGGGGGATACGAGCAGTACTTC
CDR3: CASRDGQGGYEQYF

V: TRBV5-1
D: TRBD1
J: TRBJ1-6
size: .
DNA: TGCGCCAGCAGCCAAGACAGGGGAGGGAATTCACCCCTCCACTTT
CDR3: CASSQDRGGNSPLHF

V: TRBV7-2
D: .
J: TRBJ2-3
size: .
DNA: TGTGCCAGCAGCTTTAGCACAGATACGCAGTATTTT
CDR3: CASSFSTDTQYF

V: TRBV7-2
D: .
J: TRBJ1-2
size: .
DNA: TGTGCCAGCAGCATAGATCGGAACTATGGCTACACCTTC
CDR3: CASSIDRNYGYTF

V: TRBV30
D: TRBD2
J: TRBJ2-1
size: .
DNA: TGTGCCTGGAGTAGAGCGGGGGTCTACAATGAGCAGTTCTTC
CDR3: CAWSRAGVYNEQFF

V: TRBV21-1
D: .
J: TRBJ1-4
size: once
DNA: TGTGCCAGCAGCAAACACGGCCAGGGTAATGAAAAACTGTTTTTT
CDR3: CASSKHGQGNEKLFF

V: TRBV30
D: .
J: TRBJ1-6
size: few
DNA: TGTGCCTGGAGTGTATCGGGTATCCTCCACTTT
CDR3: CAWSVSGILHF

V: TRBV6-5
D: TRBD1
J: TRBJ1-1
size: .
DNA: TGTGCCAGCAGTTACTCAGGAGGGGGCGACACTGAAGCTTTCTTT
CDR3: CASSYSGGGDTEAFF

V: TRBV2
D: TRBD1
J: TRBJ1-2
size: .
DNA: TGTGCCGGGACGGAGGACAGGGTCAACTATGGCTACACCTTC
CDR3: CAGTEDRVNYGYTF

V: TRBV5-1
D: TRBD1
J: TRBJ1-5
size: .
DNA: TGCGCCAGCAGCAGAGGGGACAGGCGTGCGGAGCCCCAGCATTTT
CDR3: CASSRGDRRAEPQHF

V: TRBV2
D: .
J: TRBJ2-2
size: .
DNA: TGTGCCAGCAGAGCGGTTACCGGGACCCAGGGTACCGGGGAGCTGTTTTTT
CDR3: CASRAVTGTQGTGELFF

V: TRBV6-5
D: TRBD1
J: TRBJ1-2
size: .
DNA: TGTGCCAGCAGTAAACCGGGACAGACCTATGGCTACACCTTC
CDR3: CASSKPGQTYGYTF

V: TRBV28
D: TRBD1
J: TRBJ2-2
size: .
DNA: TGTGCCACCGGGACAGGAGCGAACACCGGGGAGCTGTTTTTT
CDR3: CATGTGANTGELFF

V: TRBV11-2
D: TRBD2
J: TRBJ2-7
size: few
DNA: TGTGCCAGCAGCTTCATGCTAGCGGGGGGTCAAGCCTACGAGCAGTACTTC
CDR3: CASSFMLAGGQAYEQYF

V: TRBV20-1
D: .
J: TRBJ1-1
size: .
DNA: TGCAGTGCTAAGGTTCACACTGAAGCTTTCTTT
CDR3: CSAKVHTEAFF

V: TRBV4-3
D: TRBD1
J: TRBJ1-6
size: .
DNA: TGCGCCAGCAGCCAAGAACAGGGGGCCTATAATTCACCCCTCCACTTT
CDR3: CASSQEQGAYNSPLHF

V: TRBV13
D: .
J: TRBJ1-1
size: .
DNA: TGTGCCAGCAGCTTAAGCGGGGTGGGCACTGAAGCTTTCTTT
CDR3: CASSLSGVGTEAFF

V: TRBV27
D: .
J: TRBJ1-2
size: .
DNA: TGTGCCAGCAGTCCCGGGGCAGGGAGGAGCTATGGCTACACCTTC
CDR3: CASSPGAGRSYGYTF

V: TRBV5-1
D: TRBD1
J: TRBJ1-5
size: .
DNA: TGCGCCAGCAGCCCGTTAGGGACAGGCAATCAGCCCCAGCATTTT
CDR3: CASSPLGTGNQPQHF

V: TRBV20-1
D: .
J: TRBJ1-1
size: few
DNA: TGCAGTGCTAGTACTGTGGGGGAAGCTTTCTTT
CDR3: CSASTVGEAFF

V: TRBV9
D: .
J: TRBJ2-1
size: once
DNA: TGTGCCAGCAGCGTAGTGGGTCATGAGCAGTTCTTC
CDR3: CASSVVGHEQFF

V: TRBV5-1
D: .
J: TRBJ2-7
size: .
DNA: TGCGCCAGCAGCTTGGCGGTTGCATCTTACGAGCAGTACTTC
CDR3: CASSLAVASYEQYF

V: TRBV6-5
D: .
J: TRBJ1-6
size: .
DNA: TGTGCCAGCAGTTACGGTCACAGCTCCTATAATTCACCCCTCCACTTT
CDR3: CASSYGHSSYNSPLHF

V: TRBV19
D: .
J: TRBJ2-5
size: .
DNA: TGTGCCAGTAAGGGGAGAGGGCAAGAGACCCAGTACTTC
CDR3: CASKGRGQETQYF

V: TRBV5-1
D: TRBD1
J: TRBJ2-1
size: .
DNA: TGCGCCAGCAGCTTGGGGACAGGGGGCTCTATGAGCTCCTACAATGAGCAGTTCTTC
CDR3: CASSLGTGGSMSSYNEQFF

V: TRBV5-4
D: TRBD1
J: TRBJ1-1
size: .
DNA: TGTGCCAGCAGCCTCGGGACAGTGGGCACTGAAGCTTTCTTT
CDR3: CASSLGTVGTEAFF

V: TRBV5-4
D: TRBD1
J: TRBJ2-1
size: .
DNA: TGTGCCAGCAGCCCACCTGGACAGGGGGCGGATGAGCAGTTCTTC
CDR3: CASSPPGQGADEQFF

V: TRBV7-8
D: TRBD1
J: TRBJ2-2
size: once
DNA: TGTGCCAGCAGCCGGACAGGCATGCCTGCCGGGGAGCTGTTTTTT
CDR3: CASSRTGMPAGELFF

V: TRBV6-1
D: TRBD1
J: TRBJ1-2
size: .
DNA: TGTGCCAGCACTCGGACAGGGGGCGAAGGTGGCTACACCTTC
CDR3: CASTRTGGEGGYTF

V: TRBV30
D: .
J: TRBJ1-6
size: .
DNA: TGTGCCTGGCGTGTACCTCGGGGGGCGGGGGGTACAGATTCACCCCTCCACTTT
CDR3: CAWRVPRGAGGTDSPLHF

V: TRBV29-1
D: TRBD1
J: TRBJ1-2
size: .
DNA: TGCAGCGTGGACGGCTCGATCGACAGGGGGCTTGGTGGCTACACCTTC
CDR3: CSVDGSIDRGLGGYTF

V: TRBV6-1
D: TRBD2
J: TRBJ2-2
size: .
DNA: TGTGCCAGCAGTGTATTAGCGGGAACGAACACCGGGGAGCTGTTTTTT
CDR3: CASSVLAGTNTGELFF